Sequencing of this TCR beta chain was carried out in a study of blood T cell repertoires in COVID-19 (TCRdb year 2020). Describing the broader study: Collaborator samples came from the United States, Italy and Spain and covered acute and convalescent phases of COVID-19. Sample metadata almost always included a de-identified subject ID, COVID-19 status, age in years and sex. The material from the prospective study consisted of cDNA or gDNA derived from T cells, B-cell-depleted T cells, or PBMCs. HLA class I and class II types, where available, came from metadata supplied by the sample provider rather than from assay-based typing. Subjects who had been exposed to COVID-19, were actively infected with it, or had recovered from it provided the deeply sampled blood TCRbeta repertoires that made up the dataset. The repertoires were made available in a free public database intended to serve as a resource for research on the immune response to SARS-CoV-2. Samples were obtained from the ongoing ImmuneRACE study (first 160 participants) and from 950 to 1,500 subjects provided by 6 global collaborators.

Each collaborating institution followed its own protocols to collect whole blood in K2EDTA tubes. For TCRbeta analysis, collaborator samples were shipped as frozen whole blood, as isolated PBMCs, or as DNA extracted from either sample type. Trimming costs V 5 bases and J 4 bases, and their ends lie 17 bases apart. There are 15 amino acids in the CDR3, from cysteine to phenylalanine inclusive. Only CDR3 DNA is held: 45 bases, read in frame from base 1. The germline V gene (reference sequence) supplies CDR1 SEHNR and CDR2 FQNEAQ. TCRbeta CDR3 regions were amplified from genomic DNA by means of the immunoSEQ Assay, a bias-controlled multiplex PCR. The published analysis was carried out like this. The number of nucleated cells in each sample was estimated by amplification of reference gene primers within the assay. To quantify the absolute abundance of each unique TCRbeta CDR3 rearrangement, sequence reads were collapsed and filtered. Productive Simpson clonality was computed per sample as the square root of Simpson's diversity index over productive rearrangements. Drawn from immuneACCESS, this table holds only the in-frame rearrangements with V and J called that TCRdb kept. Clones are partly lost; checked studies trace under half to an unresolved V gene and leave the rest unexplained. V and J calls and clone size are those listed in that table; D and trimming were worked out from the DNA. Present in this sample are 100,000 to 120,000 clones, approximately 84% of which were seen just once. The ten largest clones add up to 1.5% to 1.7% of the sample.

To note about this clone: Its antigen is not yet known. No qualities accompany the bases; no much larger clone lies one base away.

Broad study findings and their caveats: The quantity of clinical and demographic metadata differed by source and by participant and was supplied without curation.

Sequenced material: peripheral blood. This chain joins TRBV7-9 to TRBJ1-2; TRBD1 could be the D gene, as 5 bases match. The origin of this receptor is a man between 50 and 59 years old with acute or convalescent COVID-19. The encoded CDR3 is CASSGGATVGYGYTF. The bases read TGTGCCAGCAGCGGTGGGGCGACAGTCGGCTATGGCTACACCTTC.